The 30 T cell receptor beta chains below come from one sample, sequenced in a study of blood T cells in healthy people across ages. A J-beta primer mix and a sample-barcoded 5' primer were used in a second PCR of roughly 6 to 12 cycles. TCRdb reprocessed the 5' RACE reads via MiXCR and lists one record per CDR3 protein. This table holds over 750,000 distinct CDR3 sequences, roughly 25% found once. These same data were also listed under a study on T cells of mothers and their children.

Specimen: blood. Source of these receptors: a boy aged 5-17 years in good health.

This clonotype has only a few counts. V and J are TRBV7-2 and TRBJ1-2; D not resolved. The V and J ends lost 1 base and 5 bases respectively, with 8 bases between them. This CDR3 has 13 amino acids. CDR1 is SGHTA, CDR2 FQGNSA, per germline. CDR3 coding DNA: TGTGCCAGCAGCTTAGTAGCCGGTTATGGCTACACCTTC. It specifies CASSLVAGYGYTF.

This chain connects TRBV9 to TRBJ2-1, with unresolved D. Trimming took off 3 bases at V and 7 bases at J, with 17 bases between the two ends. Germline values: CDR1 SGDLS, CDR2 YYNGEE. This CDR3 has 15 residues. CDR3 sequence: CASSAPGSGQNEQFF. The CDR3 DNA reads as TGTGCCAGCAGCGCGCCCGGCTCGGGCCAGAATGAGCAGTTCTTC.

This clonotype turned up a few times. V and J are TRBV7-8 and TRBJ2-7; TRBD1 aligns across 7 bases. The junction had 7 bases not matched to a gene; V was cut back by 5 bases and J by 3 bases. Germline V gene data show CDR1 as SGHVS and CDR2 as FQNEAQ. The CDR3 consists of 14 residues. In nucleotides, the CDR3 is TGTGCCAGCAGCCGCACCGGGACAGACTACGAGCAGTACTTC. Translation: CASSRTGTDYEQYF.

This clonotype was observed many times. V and J are TRBV5-5 and TRBJ1-3; D is unresolved. The CDR3 is 12 amino acids. CDR1 and CDR2 from the germline V gene are SGHKS and YYEKEE (reference sequence). Trimming took 5 bases from V and 3 from J, leaving 6 bases between them. CDR3 in amino acids: CASSPGGNTIYF. CDR3 in DNA: TGTGCCAGCAGTCCAGGTGGAAACACCATATATTTT.

This clonotype was detected a few times. The chain links TRBV20-1 to TRBJ2-3; the D gene is possibly TRBD1 (6 bases). V was clipped by 6 bases and J by 11 bases, with 12 bases between them. The germline V gene encodes CDR1 DFQATT and CDR2 SNEGSKA (reference sequence). The CDR3 length is 10 residues. CDR3 coding DNA: TGCAGTGCCCGACAGGAACTGCAGTATTTT. As protein: CSARQELQYF.

This clonotype was observed a few times. The CDR3 loop is CSAKTGGTEAFF. In DNA form, the CDR3 reads TGCAGCGCTAAGACAGGGGGCACTGAAGCTTTCTTT. This chain joins TRBV29-1 and TRBJ1-1, with 9 bases that match TRBD1. With 7 bases clipped from V and 4 bases from J, the junction kept 4 bases outside the gene matches. CDR3 length: 12 amino acids. CDR1 is SQVTM, CDR2 ANQGSEA, per germline.

This clonotype has just a few counts. The chain joins TRBV2 to TRBJ2-1; D is undetermined. This CDR3 comprises 15 residues. V was cut by 6 bases and J by 4 bases, with 16 bases left in between. Germline V gene data show CDR1 as SNHLY and CDR2 as FYNNEI. The CDR3 is CASSPSTKGYNEQFF. CDR3 DNA sequence: TGTGCCAGCAGCCCATCAACCAAAGGGTACAATGAGCAGTTCTTC.

This sequence joins TRBV2 and TRBJ2-3; D is undetermined. The CDR3 runs 14 residues. Trimming took 3 bases from V and 2 from J, leaving 9 bases between them. Germline CDR1 and CDR2: SNHLY and FYNNEI. CDR3 sequence: CASSESRNTDTQYF. The CDR3 nucleotides read TGTGCCAGCAGTGAGTCCAGGAACACAGATACGCAGTATTTT.

The chain links TRBV19 to TRBJ2-1; possibly TRBD2 for D (6 bases). The germline CDR1 and CDR2 sequences are LNHDA and SQIVND (reference sequence). CDR3 length equals 14 residues. With 5 bases removed from V and 3 bases from J, the gap between germline ends came to 11 bases. The CDR3 bases are TGTGCCAGTAGTGGGGGACTTAACTACAATGAGCAGTTCTTC. Residues: CASSGGLNYNEQFF.

This rearrangement joins TRBV24-1 to TRBJ1-1, with D unclear. There are 14 residues in the CDR3. The V end was cut by 3 bases, the J end by 3 bases, with 10 bases between. Per germline, CDR1 KGHDR and CDR2 SFDVKD. The CDR3 DNA reads TGTGCCACCAGTGATCCACGAAGGGACACTGAAGCTTTCTTT. Amino acid sequence: CATSDPRRDTEAFF.

This clonotype was seen many times. The V gene is TRBV25-1, the J gene TRBJ2-5; unclear D gene. This CDR3 spans 11 amino acids. V was pared by 3 bases and J by 4 bases, with 3 bases between. Germline V gene data show CDR1 as MGHDK and CDR2 as SYGVNS. The CDR3 sequence is CASSEGETQYF. CDR3 nucleotide sequence: TGTGCCAGCAGTGAGGGAGAGACCCAGTACTTC.

This clonotype was detected only once. V is TRBV7-9 and J is TRBJ2-3; unclear D gene. CDR1 and CDR2 from the germline V gene are SEHNR and FQNEAQ (reference sequence). The germline V and J ends were trimmed by 5 bases and 3 bases, with 9 bases remaining between them. The CDR3 covers 13 residues. The CDR3 DNA reads TGTGCCAGCAGCCAACACGGGACAGATACGCAGTATTTT. Protein product: CASSQHGTDTQYF. Drawing the rest from reference TRBV7-9 and TRBJ2-3, the complete variable domain is DTGVSQNPRHKITKRGQNVTFRCDPISEHNRLYWYRQTLGQGPEFLTYFQNEAQLEKSRLLSDRFSAERPKGSFSTLEIQRTEQGDSAMYLCASSQHGTDTQYFGPGTRLTVL.

The chain couples TRBV5-1 to TRBJ2-1; no clear D gene. The CDR3 consists of 13 residues. The germline CDR1 and CDR2 sequences are SGHRS and YFSETQ. With 0 bases removed from V and 4 bases from J, the gap between germline ends came to 5 bases. The CDR3 nucleotides read TGCGCCAGCAGCTTGGAGGAGTACAATGAGCAGTTCTTC. Its translation is CASSLEEYNEQFF.

Only a few counts were recorded for this clonotype. The chain employs TRBV14 and TRBJ2-7, with D possibly TRBD2 on 6 matching bases. There are 14 residues in the CDR3. Germline CDR1 is SGHDN and CDR2 is FVKESK. With 4 bases removed from V and 6 bases from J, the gap between germline ends came to 16 bases. In DNA form, the CDR3 reads TGTGCCAGCAGCCCGTGGGACTTTTCTCTCGAGCAGTACTTC. Protein sequence: CASSPWDFSLEQYF.

V gene TRBV2 combines with J gene TRBJ2-1, with 7 bases matching TRBD1. Trimming at V came to 9 bases and at J to 10 bases, leaving 9 bases not matched to a gene. Germline V gives CDR1 SNHLY, CDR2 FYNNEI. This CDR3 has 12 residues. The CDR3 reads CASQPQGNEQFF. The CDR3 bases are TGTGCCAGTCAACCACAGGGGAACGAGCAGTTCTTC.

This clonotype turned up a few times. The chain joins TRBV5-1 to TRBJ2-5, with D perhaps assigned TRBD1 or TRBD2 (5 bases each). Germline V CDR1 and CDR2: SGHRS, YFSETQ. Trimming cost V 0 bases and J 9 bases, with 18 bases left between them. This CDR3 has 15 residues. The CDR3 DNA follows: TGCGCCAGCAGCTTGGGGTCTGGGGGAGCTCCGGCCCAGTACTTC. This gives the protein CASSLGSGGAPAQYF.

J is TRBJ2-7 and V is TRBV28; D may be TRBD1 (6 bases). Trimming stripped 8 bases from V and 3 bases from J, with 14 bases between. Germline assignment: CDR1 MDHEN and CDR2 SYDVKM. The CDR3 consists of 13 residues. CDR3 in DNA: TGTGCCAGCCGTCGGACAGAACGCTACGAGCAGTACTTC. It yields the protein CASRRTERYEQYF.

The chain carries TRBV12-3 or TRBV12-4 and TRBJ2-7; 15 bases match TRBD2. Trimming cost V 7 bases and J 5 bases; bases outside gene matches: 9. This CDR3 is built from 16 residues. Written as DNA, the CDR3 is TGTGCCAGCACCGACGGGACTAGCGGGAGGAATGACGAGCAGTACTTC. Protein product: CASTDGTSGRNDEQYF.

This clonotype came up a few times. The chain has TRBV6-1 and TRBJ2-1, with D uncertain. TRBJ2-7 explains the end of the DNA better; the J call may be wrong. This CDR3 is built from 14 residues. Germline CDR1 is MNHNS and CDR2 is SASEGT. The DNA of the CDR3 is TGTGCCAGCAGTGAGCCAGGTATTTACGACGAGCAGTACTTC. Amino acids: CASSEPGIYDEQYF.

Only a few counts were recorded for this clonotype. The chain joins TRBV3-1 to TRBJ2-4, with a weak D call TRBD2 (6 bases). Trimming pared 0 bases from V and 3 bases from J, leaving 12 bases between. There are 16 residues in the CDR3. Germline values: CDR1 LGHDT, CDR2 YNNKEL (reference sequence). The CDR3 sequence: CASSQERGGVKNIQYF. The CDR3 DNA sequence: TGTGCCAGCAGCCAAGAAAGAGGAGGGGTCAAAAACATTCAGTACTTC.

This clonotype has only a few counts. The chain joins TRBV28 to TRBJ2-3; tentatively, D is TRBD1 (7 bases). The germline CDR1 and CDR2 sequences are MDHEN and SYDVKM. The CDR3 runs to 16 residues. V dropped 6 bases and J dropped 3 bases, with 19 bases sitting between them. The CDR3 DNA reads TGTGCCAGCAGGGGACTCACCGGGACAGAGACAGATACGCAGTATTTT. Protein: CASRGLTGTETDTQYF.

This clonotype has more than one count but fewer than ten. The chain combines TRBV5-1 with TRBJ1-1, with 8 bases aligning to TRBD1. From germline, CDR1 is SGHRS and CDR2 YFSETQ. Trimming at V came to 3 bases and at J to 5 bases, leaving 6 bases not matched to a gene. CDR3 length equals 14 residues. CDR3 sequence (DNA): TGCGCCAGCAGCTGGACTACAGGGGGGACTGAAGCTTTCTTT. Translation gives CASSWTTGGTEAFF.

The chain links TRBV2 to TRBJ2-5; either TRBD1 or TRBD2 may supply D (5 bases each). V gave up 6 bases and J gave up 6 bases, with 23 bases separating them. The CDR3 has 16 amino acids. Per the germline V gene, CDR1 is SNHLY and CDR2 is FYNNEI. The CDR3 reads CASSPAPGPPLKTQYF. The CDR3 region has the DNA TGTGCCAGCAGCCCCGCCCCGGGACCCCCCTTAAAGACCCAGTACTTC. Together with reference TRBV2 and TRBJ2-5, the CDR3 gives the full variable domain: EPEVTQTPSHQVTQMGQEVILRCVPISNHLYFYWYRQILGQKVEFLVSFYNNEISEKSEIFDDQFSVERPDGSNFTLKIRSTKLEDSAMYFCASSPAPGPPLKTQYFGPGTRLLVL.

This clonotype turned up a few times. The gene calls are TRBV12-3 or TRBV12-4 and TRBJ2-5; no clear D. The DNA end lines up better with TRBJ2-1; the J call may be wrong. The CDR3 spans 12 residues. The CDR3 protein is CASSFNLPEQFF. For the CDR3, the DNA is TGTGCCAGCAGTTTTAACCTTCCGGAGCAGTTCTTC.

The chain recombines TRBV4-3 with TRBJ2-7; D is perhaps TRBD1 or TRBD2 (5 bases each). The CDR3 spans 17 residues. Germline CDR1 LGHNA, CDR2 YSLEER. Trimming removed 1 base at V and 3 bases at J, with 19 bases between. CDR3 amino acids: CASSQVWGDSGYYEQYF. The CDR3 nucleotides are TGCGCCAGCAGCCAAGTTTGGGGAGACAGTGGCTACTACGAGCAGTACTTC.

The gene calls are TRBV29-1 and TRBJ2-1; 8 bases agree with TRBD1. CDR1 and CDR2 (germline): SQVTM, ANQGSEA. CDR3 length equals 12 residues. V gave up 6 bases and J gave up 7 bases; unmatched junction bases: 5. CDR3 coding DNA: TGCAGCGTGCTGACAGGGGAGAATGAGCAGTTCTTC. As protein: CSVLTGENEQFF.

This clonotype has a handful of counts. J is TRBJ2-1 and V is TRBV12-3 or TRBV12-4; D gene unclear. The better agreement between TRBJ2-7 and the DNA end casts doubt on the J call. The length of the CDR3 is 12 residues. The CDR3 here is CASSTRRKEQYF. CDR3 DNA sequence: TGTGCCAGCAGTACTCGACGGAAAGAGCAGTACTTC.

The chain joins TRBV6-5 to TRBJ2-7; D might be TRBD1 (6 bases). The CDR3 sequence is 12 residues long. Trimming shortened V by 8 bases and J by 4 bases, and 12 bases separated the two germline ends. CDR1 and CDR2 (germline): MNHEY, SVGAGI. The CDR3 region has the DNA TGTGCCAGCTCAGGGACAAAATACGAGCAGTACTTC. Protein sequence: CASSGTKYEQYF.

The CDR3 sequence is CASSFFRDRYEQYF. The CDR3 DNA sequence: TGTGCCAGCAGTTTCTTCCGGGATCGCTACGAGCAGTACTTC. The chain employs TRBV28 and TRBJ2-5, with a tentative D call TRBD2 (5 bases). The end of the DNA is better explained by TRBJ2-7, so the J call may be wrong. The CDR3 is 14 residues long. CDR1 is MDHEN and CDR2 is SYDVKM in the germline V gene.

The chain links TRBV6-2 or TRBV6-3 to TRBJ2-5, with 7 bases that match TRBD1. Germline CDR1 MNHEY, CDR2 SVGEGT. Unmatched junction bases numbered 16, after V lost 7 bases and J lost 11 bases. The CDR3 runs 14 residues. CDR3 amino acids: CASNHRDSFGEQYF. The CDR3 DNA follows: TGTGCCAGCAACCACCGGGACAGCTTTGGAGAGCAGTACTTC.